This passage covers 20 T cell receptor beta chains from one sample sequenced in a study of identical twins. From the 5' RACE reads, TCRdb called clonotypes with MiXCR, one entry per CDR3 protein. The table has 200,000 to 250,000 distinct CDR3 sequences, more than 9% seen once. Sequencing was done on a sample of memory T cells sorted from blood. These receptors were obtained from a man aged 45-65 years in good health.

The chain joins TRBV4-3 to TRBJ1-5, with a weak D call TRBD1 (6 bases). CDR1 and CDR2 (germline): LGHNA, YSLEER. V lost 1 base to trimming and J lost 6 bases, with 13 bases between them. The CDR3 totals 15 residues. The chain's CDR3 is CASSQGVRGSQPQHF. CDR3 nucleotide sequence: TGCGCCAGCAGCCAAGGAGTCAGGGGTAGTCAGCCCCAGCATTTT.

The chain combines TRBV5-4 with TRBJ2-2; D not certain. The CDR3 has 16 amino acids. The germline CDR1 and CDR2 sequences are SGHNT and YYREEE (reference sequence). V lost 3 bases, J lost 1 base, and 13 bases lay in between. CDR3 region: CASSSIGAMNTGELFF. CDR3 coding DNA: TGTGCCAGCAGCTCCATCGGAGCGATGAACACCGGGGAGCTGTTTTTT.

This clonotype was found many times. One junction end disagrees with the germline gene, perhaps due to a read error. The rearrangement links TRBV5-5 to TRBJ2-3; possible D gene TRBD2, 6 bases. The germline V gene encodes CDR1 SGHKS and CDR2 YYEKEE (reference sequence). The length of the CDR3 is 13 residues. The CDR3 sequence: CASSLGRLDAQYF. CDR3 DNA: TGTGCCAGCAGCTTGGGTAGACTAGATGCGCAGTATTTT.

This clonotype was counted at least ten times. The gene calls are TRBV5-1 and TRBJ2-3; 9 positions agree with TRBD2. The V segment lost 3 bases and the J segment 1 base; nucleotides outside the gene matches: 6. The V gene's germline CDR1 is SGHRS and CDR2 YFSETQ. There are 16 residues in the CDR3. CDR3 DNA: TGCGCCAGCAGCTCCATGCGGGGGGGCGGCACAGATACGCAGTATTTT. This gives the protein CASSSMRGGGTDTQYF.

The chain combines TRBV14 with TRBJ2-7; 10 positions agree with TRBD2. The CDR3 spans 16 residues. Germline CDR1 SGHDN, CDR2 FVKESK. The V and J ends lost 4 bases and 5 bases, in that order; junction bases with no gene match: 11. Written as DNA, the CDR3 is TGTGCCAGCAGCCCCCTCCTTGGGCTAGCGGGAGACGAGCAGTACTTC. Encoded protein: CASSPLLGLAGDEQYF. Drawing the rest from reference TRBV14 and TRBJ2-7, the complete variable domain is EAGVTQFPSHSVIEKGQTVTLRCDPISGHDNLYWYRRVMGKEIKFLLHFVKESKQDESGMPNNRFLAERTGGTYSTLKVQPAELEDSGVYFCASSPLLGLAGDEQYFGPGTRLTVT.

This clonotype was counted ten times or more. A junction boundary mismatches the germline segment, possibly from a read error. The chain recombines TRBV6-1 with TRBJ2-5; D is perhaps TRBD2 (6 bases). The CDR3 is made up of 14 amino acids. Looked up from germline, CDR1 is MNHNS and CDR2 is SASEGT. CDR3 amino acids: CASSQRAGREAQYF. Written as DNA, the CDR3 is TGTGCCAGCAGTCAGCGGGCTGGACGAGAGGCCCAGTACTTC.

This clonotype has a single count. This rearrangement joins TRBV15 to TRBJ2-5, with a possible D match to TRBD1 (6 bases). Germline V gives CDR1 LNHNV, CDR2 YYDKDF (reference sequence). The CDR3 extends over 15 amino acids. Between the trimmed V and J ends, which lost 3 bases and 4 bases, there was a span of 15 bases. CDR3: CATSRSLQGPETQYF. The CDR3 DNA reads TGTGCCACCAGCAGGAGCCTACAGGGCCCAGAGACCCAGTACTTC.

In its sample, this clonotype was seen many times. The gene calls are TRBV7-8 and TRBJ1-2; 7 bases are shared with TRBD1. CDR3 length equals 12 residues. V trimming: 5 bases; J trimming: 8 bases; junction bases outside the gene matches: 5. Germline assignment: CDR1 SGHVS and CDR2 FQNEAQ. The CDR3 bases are TGTGCCAGCAGCCTACAGGGGCTCGGCTACACCTTC. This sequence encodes CASSLQGLGYTF.

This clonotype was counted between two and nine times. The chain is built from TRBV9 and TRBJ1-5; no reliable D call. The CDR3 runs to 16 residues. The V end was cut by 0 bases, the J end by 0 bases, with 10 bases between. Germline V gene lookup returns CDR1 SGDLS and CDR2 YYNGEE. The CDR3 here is CASSVGVGYSNQPQHF. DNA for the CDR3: TGTGCCAGCAGCGTAGGGGTAGGGTATAGCAATCAGCCCCAGCATTTT.

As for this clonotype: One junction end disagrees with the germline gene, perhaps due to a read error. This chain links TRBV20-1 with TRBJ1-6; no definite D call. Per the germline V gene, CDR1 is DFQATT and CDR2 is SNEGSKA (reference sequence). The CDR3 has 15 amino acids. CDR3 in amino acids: CSARGGARGNSPLHF. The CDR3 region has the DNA TGCAGTGCTAGAGGCGGTGCACGGGGAAATTCGCCCCTCCACTTT.

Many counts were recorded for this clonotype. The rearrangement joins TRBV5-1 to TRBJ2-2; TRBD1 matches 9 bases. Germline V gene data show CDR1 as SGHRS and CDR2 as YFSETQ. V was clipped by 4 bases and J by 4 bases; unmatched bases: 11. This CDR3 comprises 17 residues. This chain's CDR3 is CASSPTGGGQSTGELFF. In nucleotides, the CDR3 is TGCGCCAGCAGCCCGACAGGGGGTGGTCAGAGCACCGGGGAGCTGTTTTTT.

The CDR3 loop reads CASSPQTGVHGYTF. CDR3 sequence (DNA): TGTGCCAGCTCACCACAGACAGGGGTGCATGGCTACACCTTC. The J gene is TRBJ1-2, the V gene TRBV18, with TRBD1 matching over 8 bases. The CDR3 sequence is 14 residues long. The V and J ends lost 1 base and 6 bases, in that order; junction bases with no gene match: 4. CDR1 is KGHSH, CDR2 LQKENI, per germline.

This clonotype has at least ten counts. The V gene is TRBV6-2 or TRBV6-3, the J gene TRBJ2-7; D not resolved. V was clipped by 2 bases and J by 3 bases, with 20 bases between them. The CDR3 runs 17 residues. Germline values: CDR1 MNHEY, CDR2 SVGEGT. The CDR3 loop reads CASSYDPRGVKDYEQYF. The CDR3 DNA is TGTGCCAGCAGTTACGACCCGCGTGGTGTAAAGGACTACGAGCAGTACTTC.

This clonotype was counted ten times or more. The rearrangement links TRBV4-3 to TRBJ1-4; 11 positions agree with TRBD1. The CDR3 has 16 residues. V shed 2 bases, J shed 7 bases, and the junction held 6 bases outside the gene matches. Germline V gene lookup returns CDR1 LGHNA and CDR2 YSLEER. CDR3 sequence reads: CASSQFRTGGGEKLFF. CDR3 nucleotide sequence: TGCGCCAGCAGCCAATTCCGGACAGGGGGCGGTGAAAAACTGTTTTTT.

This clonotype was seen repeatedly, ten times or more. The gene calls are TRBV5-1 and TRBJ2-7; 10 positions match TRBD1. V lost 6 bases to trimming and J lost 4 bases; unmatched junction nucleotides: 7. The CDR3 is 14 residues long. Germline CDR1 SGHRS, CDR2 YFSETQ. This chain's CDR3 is CASMSGTGAYEQYF. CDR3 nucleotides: TGCGCCAGCATGTCCGGGACAGGGGCTTACGAGCAGTACTTC.

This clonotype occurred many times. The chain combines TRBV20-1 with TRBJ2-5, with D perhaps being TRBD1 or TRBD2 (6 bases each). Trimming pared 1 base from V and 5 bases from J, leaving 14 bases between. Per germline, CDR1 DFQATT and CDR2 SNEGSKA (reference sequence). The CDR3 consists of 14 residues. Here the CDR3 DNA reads TGCAGTGCTAGAGGACACGGGGGCGCTGAGACCCAGTACTTC. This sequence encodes CSARGHGGAETQYF.

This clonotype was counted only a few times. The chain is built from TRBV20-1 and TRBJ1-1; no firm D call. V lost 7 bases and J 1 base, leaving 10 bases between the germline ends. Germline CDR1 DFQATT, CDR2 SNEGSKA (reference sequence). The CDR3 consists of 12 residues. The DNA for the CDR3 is TGCAGTGTTCGGGTGCCGAACACTGAAGCTTTCTTT. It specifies CSVRVPNTEAFF.

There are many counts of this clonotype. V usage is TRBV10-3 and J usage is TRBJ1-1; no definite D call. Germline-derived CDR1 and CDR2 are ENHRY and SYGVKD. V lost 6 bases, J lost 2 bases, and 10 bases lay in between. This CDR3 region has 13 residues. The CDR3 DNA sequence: TGTGCCATCAGCAGGAGCGAAAACACTGAAGCTTTCTTT. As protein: CAISRSENTEAFF.

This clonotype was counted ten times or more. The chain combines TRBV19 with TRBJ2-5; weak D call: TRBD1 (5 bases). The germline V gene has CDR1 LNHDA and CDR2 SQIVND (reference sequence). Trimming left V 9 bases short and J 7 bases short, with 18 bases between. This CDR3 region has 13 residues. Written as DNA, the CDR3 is TGTGCCAGCCTCGACAGAACGTCGGGGACCCAGTACTTC. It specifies CASLDRTSGTQYF.

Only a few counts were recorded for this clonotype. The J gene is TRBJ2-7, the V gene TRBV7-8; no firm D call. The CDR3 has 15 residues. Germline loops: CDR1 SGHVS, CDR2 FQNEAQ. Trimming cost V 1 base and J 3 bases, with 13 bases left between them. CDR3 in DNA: TGTGCCAGCAGCTTAGTGGTAGGGAAAAACTACGAGCAGTACTTC. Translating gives CASSLVVGKNYEQYF.